The 5 T cell receptor beta chains presented below share a single source sample, sequenced in a study of cytomegalovirus exposure and HLA in healthy donors. Primers included in the PCR were 60 Vbeta and 13 Jbeta primers. Clones were sequenced by immunoSEQ multiplex PCR, and TCRdb holds only the in-frame ones, with some missing. This table has approximately 75,000 clones, around three quarters appearing once. Specimen: PBMCs. These receptors were taken from a male donor in good health and CMV-seronegative.

The chain couples TRBV9 to TRBJ2-6; D unclear. V gave up 4 bases and J gave up 0 bases, with 11 bases separating them. Germline V lookup: CDR1 SGDLS, CDR2 YYNGEE. The CDR3 runs 16 residues. The CDR3 loop reads CASSLNSVSGANVLTF. Here the CDR3 DNA reads TGTGCCAGCAGCCTCAACAGTGTCTCTGGGGCCAACGTCCTGACTTTC.

CDR3 nucleotide sequence: TGTGCCAGCAGCTTGGATAGCGGGGCCAACAATGAGCAGTTCTTC. It translates to CASSLDSGANNEQFF. The chain is built from TRBV5-4 and TRBJ2-1, with 8 bases aligning to TRBD2. After removal of 0 bases from V and 5 bases from J, the junction contained 4 bases not matched to a gene. This CDR3 spans 15 amino acids. Germline CDR1 and CDR2: SGHNT and YYREEE (reference sequence).

V usage is TRBV7-8 and J usage is TRBJ2-5, with 9 bases matching TRBD2. Germline values: CDR1 SGHVS, CDR2 FQNEAQ. This CDR3 has 19 residues. V gave up 5 bases and J gave up 4 bases; unmatched junction bases: 20. CDR3 nucleotide sequence: TGTGCCAGCAGCGGCAGGGTGGCAGGTAGCGGGAGTGATAGAGAGACCCAGTACTTC. Protein sequence: CASSGRVAGSGSDRETQYF.

This sequence joins TRBV15 and TRBJ2-3; TRBD1 aligns across 9 bases. Trimming cost V 4 bases and J 6 bases; bases outside gene matches: 8. Germline CDR1 and CDR2: LNHNV and YYDKDF (reference sequence). The CDR3 has 15 amino acids. CDR3 nucleotide sequence: TGTGCCACCAGCACTTGGGGGACAGGGATTGATACGCAGTATTTT. Protein: CATSTWGTGIDTQYF. The full variable domain, its missing parts supplied by reference TRBV15 and TRBJ2-3, is DAMVIQNPRYQVTQFGKPVTLSCSQTLNHNVMYWYQQKSSQAPKLLFHYYDKDFNNEADTPDNFQSRRPNTSFCFLDIRSPGLGDTAMYLCATSTWGTGIDTQYFGPGTRLTVL.

V is TRBV29-1 and J is TRBJ2-5; D perhaps matches TRBD1 (5 bases). The assigned J gene may be wrong: the sequence end matches TRBJ2-7 better. This CDR3 has 13 residues. Germline CDR1 is SQVTM and CDR2 is ANQGSEA. The CDR3 DNA is TGCAGCGTTGTGGCCAGGGTCTCCTACGAGCAGTACTTC. This encodes CSVVARVSYEQYF.